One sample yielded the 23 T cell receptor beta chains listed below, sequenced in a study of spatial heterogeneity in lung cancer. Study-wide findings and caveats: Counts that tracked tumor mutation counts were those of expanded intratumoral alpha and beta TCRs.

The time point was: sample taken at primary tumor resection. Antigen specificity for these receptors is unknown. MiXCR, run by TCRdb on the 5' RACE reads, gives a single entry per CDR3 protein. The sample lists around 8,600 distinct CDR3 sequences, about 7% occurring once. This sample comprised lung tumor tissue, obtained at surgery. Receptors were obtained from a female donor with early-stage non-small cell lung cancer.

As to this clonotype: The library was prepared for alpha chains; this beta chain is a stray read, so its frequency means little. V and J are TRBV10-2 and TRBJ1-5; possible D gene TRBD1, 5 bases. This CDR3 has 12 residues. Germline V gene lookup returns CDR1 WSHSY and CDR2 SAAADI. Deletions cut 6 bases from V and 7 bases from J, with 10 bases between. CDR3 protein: CASRLGDQPQHF. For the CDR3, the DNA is TGCGCCAGCAGGCTCGGGGACCAGCCCCAGCATTTT.

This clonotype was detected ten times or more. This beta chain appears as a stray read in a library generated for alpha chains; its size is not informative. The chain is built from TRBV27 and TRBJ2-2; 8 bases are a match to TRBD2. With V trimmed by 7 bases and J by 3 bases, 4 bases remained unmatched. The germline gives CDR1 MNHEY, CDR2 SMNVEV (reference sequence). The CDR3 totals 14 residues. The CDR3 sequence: CASKRESDTGELFF. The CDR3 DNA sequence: TGTGCCAGCAAGCGGGAGTCAGACACCGGGGAGCTGTTTTTT.

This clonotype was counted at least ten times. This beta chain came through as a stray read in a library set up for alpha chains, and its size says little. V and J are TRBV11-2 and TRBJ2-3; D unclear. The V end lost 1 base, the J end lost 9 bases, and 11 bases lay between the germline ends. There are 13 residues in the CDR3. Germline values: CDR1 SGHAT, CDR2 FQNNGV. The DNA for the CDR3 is TGTGCCAGCAGCTTAGCGACGTACGACACGCAGTATTTT. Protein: CASSLATYDTQYF. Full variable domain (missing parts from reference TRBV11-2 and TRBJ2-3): EAGVAQSPRYKIIEKRQSVAFWCNPISGHATLYWYQQILGQGPKLLIQFQNNGVVDDSQLPKDRFSAERLKGVDSTLKIQPAKLEDSAVYLCASSLATYDTQYFGPGTRLTVL.

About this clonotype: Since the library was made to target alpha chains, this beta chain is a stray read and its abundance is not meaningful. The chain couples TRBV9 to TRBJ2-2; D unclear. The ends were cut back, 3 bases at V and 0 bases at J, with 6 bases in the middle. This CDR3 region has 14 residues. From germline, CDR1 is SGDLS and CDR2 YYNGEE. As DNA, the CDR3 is TGTGCCAGCAGCGGGTCTTCGAACACCGGGGAGCTGTTTTTT. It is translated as CASSGSSNTGELFF.

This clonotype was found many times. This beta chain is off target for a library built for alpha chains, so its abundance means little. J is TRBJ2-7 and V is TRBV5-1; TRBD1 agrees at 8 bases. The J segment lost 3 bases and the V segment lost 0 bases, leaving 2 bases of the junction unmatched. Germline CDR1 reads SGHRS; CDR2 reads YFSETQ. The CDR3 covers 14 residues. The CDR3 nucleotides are TGCGCCAGCAGCTTGGCTACAGGGGGCTACGAGCAGTACTTC. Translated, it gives CASSLATGGYEQYF. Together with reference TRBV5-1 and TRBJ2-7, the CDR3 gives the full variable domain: KAGVTQTPRYLIKTRGQQVTLSCSPISGHRSVSWYQQTPGQGLQFLFEYFSETQRNKGNFPGRFSGRQFSNSRSEMNVSTLELGDSALYLCASSLATGGYEQYFGPGTRLTVT.

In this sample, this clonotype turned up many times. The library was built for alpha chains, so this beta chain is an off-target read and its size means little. This CDR3 reads CASSSSSGYTF. The CDR3 DNA reads TGTGCCAGCAGCTCCTCCTCCGGCTACACCTTC. This chain uses TRBV6-2 or TRBV6-3 with TRBJ1-2; D is uncertain. CDR3 length: 11 residues. Germline-derived CDR1 and CDR2 are MNHEY and SVGEGT. V was cut by 6 bases and J by 8 bases, with 10 bases left in between.

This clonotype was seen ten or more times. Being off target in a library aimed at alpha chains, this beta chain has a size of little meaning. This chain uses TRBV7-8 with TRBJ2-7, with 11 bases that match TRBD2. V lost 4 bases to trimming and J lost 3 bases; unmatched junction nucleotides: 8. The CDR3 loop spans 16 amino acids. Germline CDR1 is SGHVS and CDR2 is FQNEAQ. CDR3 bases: TGTGCCAGCAGCTGGATGACTAGCGGGGCACTCTACGAGCAGTACTTC. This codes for CASSWMTSGALYEQYF.

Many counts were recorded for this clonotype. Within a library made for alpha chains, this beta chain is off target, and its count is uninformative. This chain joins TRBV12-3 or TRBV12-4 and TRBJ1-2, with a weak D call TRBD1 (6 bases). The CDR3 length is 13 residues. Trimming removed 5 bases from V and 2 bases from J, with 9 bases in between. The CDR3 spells CASSHRENYGYTF. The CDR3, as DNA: TGTGCCAGCAGTCACAGGGAAAACTATGGCTACACCTTC.

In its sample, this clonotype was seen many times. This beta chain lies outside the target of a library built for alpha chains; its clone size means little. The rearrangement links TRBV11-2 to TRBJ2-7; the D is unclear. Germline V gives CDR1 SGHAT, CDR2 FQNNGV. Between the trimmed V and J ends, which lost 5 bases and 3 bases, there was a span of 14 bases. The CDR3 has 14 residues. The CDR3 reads CASSPAWGSYEQYF. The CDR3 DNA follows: TGTGCCAGCAGCCCCGCCTGGGGTAGCTACGAGCAGTACTTC.

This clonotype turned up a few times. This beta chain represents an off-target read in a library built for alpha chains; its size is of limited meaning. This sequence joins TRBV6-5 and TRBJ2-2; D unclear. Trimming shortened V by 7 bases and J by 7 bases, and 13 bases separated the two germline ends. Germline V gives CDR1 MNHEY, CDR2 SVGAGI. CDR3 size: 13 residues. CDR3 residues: CASTQSDIGELFF. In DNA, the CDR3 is TGTGCCAGCACCCAAAGCGACATCGGGGAGCTGTTTTTT.

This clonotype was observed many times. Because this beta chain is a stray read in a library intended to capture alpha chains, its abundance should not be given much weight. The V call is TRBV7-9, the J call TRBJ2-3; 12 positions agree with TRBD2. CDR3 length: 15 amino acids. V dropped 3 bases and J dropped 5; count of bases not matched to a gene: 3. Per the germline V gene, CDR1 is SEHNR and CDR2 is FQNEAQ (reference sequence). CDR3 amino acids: CASSLTSGRVDTQYF. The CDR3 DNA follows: TGTGCCAGCAGCTTGACTAGCGGGAGAGTAGATACGCAGTATTTT.

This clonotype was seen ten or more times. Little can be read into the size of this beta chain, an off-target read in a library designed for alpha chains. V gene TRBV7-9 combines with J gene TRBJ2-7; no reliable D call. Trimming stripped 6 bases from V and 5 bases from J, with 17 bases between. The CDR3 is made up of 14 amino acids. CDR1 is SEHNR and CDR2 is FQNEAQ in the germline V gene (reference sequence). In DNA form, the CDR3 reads TGTGCCAGCAGTAAAGGTACGCGCTCTAACGAGCAGTACTTC. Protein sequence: CASSKGTRSNEQYF.

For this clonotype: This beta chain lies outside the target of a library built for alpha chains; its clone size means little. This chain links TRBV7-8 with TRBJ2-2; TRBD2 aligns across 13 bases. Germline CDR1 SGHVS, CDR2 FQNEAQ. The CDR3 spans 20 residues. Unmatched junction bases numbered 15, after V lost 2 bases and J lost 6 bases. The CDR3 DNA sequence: TGTGCCAGCAGCTTATGGGGGACTAGCGGGATTAGGAGGAAGGCCGGGGAGCTGTTTTTT. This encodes CASSLWGTSGIRRKAGELFF.

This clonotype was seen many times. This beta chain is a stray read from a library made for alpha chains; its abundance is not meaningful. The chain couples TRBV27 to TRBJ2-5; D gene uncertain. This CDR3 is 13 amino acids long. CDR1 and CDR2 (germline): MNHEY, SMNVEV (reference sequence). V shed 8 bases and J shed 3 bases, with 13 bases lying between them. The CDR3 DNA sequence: TGTGCCAGCCGCGAATTAGGGAAAGAGACCCAGTACTTC. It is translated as CASRELGKETQYF.

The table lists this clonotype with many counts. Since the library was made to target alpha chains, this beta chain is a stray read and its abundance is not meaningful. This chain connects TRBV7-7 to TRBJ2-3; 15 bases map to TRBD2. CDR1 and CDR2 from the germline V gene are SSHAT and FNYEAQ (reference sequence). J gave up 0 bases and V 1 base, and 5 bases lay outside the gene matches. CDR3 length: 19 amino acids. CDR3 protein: CASSLDGTSGRTSTDTQYF. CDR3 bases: TGTGCCAGCAGCTTAGACGGGACTAGCGGGAGGACAAGCACAGATACGCAGTATTTT.

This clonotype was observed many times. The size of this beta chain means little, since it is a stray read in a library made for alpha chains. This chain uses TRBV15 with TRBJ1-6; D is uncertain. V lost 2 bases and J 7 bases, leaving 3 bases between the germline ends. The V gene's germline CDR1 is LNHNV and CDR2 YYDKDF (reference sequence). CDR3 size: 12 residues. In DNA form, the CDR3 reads TGTGCCACCAGCAGACACAATTCACCCCTCCACTTT. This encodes CATSRHNSPLHF.

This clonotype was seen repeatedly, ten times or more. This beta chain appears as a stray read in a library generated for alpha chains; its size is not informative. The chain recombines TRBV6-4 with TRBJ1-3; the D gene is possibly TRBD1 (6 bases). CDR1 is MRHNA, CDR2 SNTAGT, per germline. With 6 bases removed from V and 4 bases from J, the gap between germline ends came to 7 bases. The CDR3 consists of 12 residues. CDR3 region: CASRQGGNTIYF. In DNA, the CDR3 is TGTGCCAGCAGACAGGGAGGAAACACCATATATTTT.

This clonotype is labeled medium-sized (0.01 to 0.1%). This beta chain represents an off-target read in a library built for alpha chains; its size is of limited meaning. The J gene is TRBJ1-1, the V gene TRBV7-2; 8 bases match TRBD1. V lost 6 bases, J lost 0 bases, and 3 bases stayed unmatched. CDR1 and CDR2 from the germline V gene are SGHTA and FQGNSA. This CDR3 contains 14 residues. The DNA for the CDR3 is TGTGCCAGCAGACCGGGACAGGTGAACACTGAAGCTTTCTTT. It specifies CASRPGQVNTEAFF.

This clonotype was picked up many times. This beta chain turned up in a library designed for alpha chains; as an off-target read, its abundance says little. CDR3 in amino acids: CASSQTLGVPLHF. In DNA form, the CDR3 reads TGTGCCAGCAGCCAGACCCTAGGGGTCCCCCTCCACTTT. The rearrangement links TRBV7-2 to TRBJ1-6; D is possibly TRBD1 (5 bases). This CDR3 region has 13 residues. Trimming took off 5 bases at V and 13 bases at J, with 15 bases between the two ends. Germline-derived CDR1 and CDR2 are SGHTA and FQGNSA.

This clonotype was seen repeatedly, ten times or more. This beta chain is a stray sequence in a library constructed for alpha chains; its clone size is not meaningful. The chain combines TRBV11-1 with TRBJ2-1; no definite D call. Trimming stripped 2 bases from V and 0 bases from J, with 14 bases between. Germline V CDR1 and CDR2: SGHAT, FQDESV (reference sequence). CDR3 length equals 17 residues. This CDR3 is CASSLNLRPPSYNEQFF. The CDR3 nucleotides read TGTGCCAGCAGCTTAAATTTGCGGCCCCCCTCCTACAATGAGCAGTTCTTC.

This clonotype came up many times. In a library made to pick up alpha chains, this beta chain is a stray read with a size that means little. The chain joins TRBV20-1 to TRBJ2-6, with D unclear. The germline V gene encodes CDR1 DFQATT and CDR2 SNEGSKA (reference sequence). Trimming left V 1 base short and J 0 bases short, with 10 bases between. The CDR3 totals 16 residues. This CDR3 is CSARGFSSSGANVLTF. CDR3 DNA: TGCAGTGCTAGAGGGTTTAGCTCCTCTGGGGCCAACGTCCTGACTTTC.

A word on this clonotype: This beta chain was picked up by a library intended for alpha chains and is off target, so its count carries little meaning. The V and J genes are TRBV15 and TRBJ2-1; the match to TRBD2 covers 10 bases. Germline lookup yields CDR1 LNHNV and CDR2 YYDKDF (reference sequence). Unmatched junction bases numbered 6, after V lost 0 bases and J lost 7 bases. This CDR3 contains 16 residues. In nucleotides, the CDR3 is TGTGCCACCAGCAGAGATTGGACGGGACTAGCGAATGAGCAGTTCTTC. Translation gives CATSRDWTGLANEQFF.

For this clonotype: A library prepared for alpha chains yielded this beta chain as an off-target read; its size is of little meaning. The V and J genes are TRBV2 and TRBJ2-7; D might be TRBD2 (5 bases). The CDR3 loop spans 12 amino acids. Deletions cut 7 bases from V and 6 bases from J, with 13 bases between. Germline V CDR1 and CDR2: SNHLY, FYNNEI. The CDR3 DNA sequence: TGTGCCAGCACCCCCGTGGACTTCGAGCAGTACTTC. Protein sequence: CASTPVDFEQYF.